This TCR beta chain was retrieved from a study of OX40 agonist ivuxolimab in advanced cancers. The wider study: One patient with hepatocellular carcinoma and two with cutaneous melanoma, three in all, had partial responses.

Regarding this clone: What it binds is unknown.

Study results and limitations: Certain nonresponding patients likewise had low normalized T-cell clonal expansion. Blood T cells, both CD4+ and CD8+, expanded clonally by week 6 at 0.1 to 3.0 mg/kg.

Germline V gene data show CDR1 as SQVTM and CDR2 as ANQGSEA. V lost 4 bases, J lost 10 bases, and 3 bases stayed unmatched. The CDR3 sequence is 11 residues long. Samples were taken at baseline and on day 1 of cycles 4 and 7. Only in-frame clones appear in the TCRdb table, and some are missing; sequencing was by immunoSEQ multiplex PCR. The table has fewer than 100,000 clones, around nine tenths seen once. The sample was CD4+ or CD8+ T cells sorted from blood, taken in a trial of the OX40 agonist ivuxolimab. The receptor was derived from an adult with an advanced solid tumor such as melanoma, head and neck, liver or kidney cancer. This chain connects TRBV29-1 to TRBJ1-4, with 7 nucleotides matching TRBD1. The chain's CDR3 is CSVASGGKLFF. CDR3 nucleotide sequence: TGCAGCGTTGCCTCAGGGGGAAAACTGTTTTTT.